The clone carrying this TCR beta chain was seen only a few times. Its antigen remains unidentified. This sample was taken from a study of T-cell memory formation after mild COVID-19. Study overall: TCR clusters mostly belonged to single donors. Whole-study findings and limits: Later expanders leaned CD4+, whereas clones that contracted between day 15 and 85 were balanced CD4/CD8. CD4+ clones that contracted lay mainly in CM and EM; CD8+ ones lay in EMRA.

5'RACE primed from the constant segment yielded TCR alpha and TCR beta cDNA libraries bearing sample barcodes and UMIs. TCRdb ran MiXCR on the 5' RACE reads and lists one entry per CDR3 protein. The sample records about 120,000 distinct CDR3 sequences, approximately 15% being singletons. Trimming cost V 6 bases and J 2 bases, with 9 bases left between them. CDR3 size: 12 residues. CDR1 DFQATT and CDR2 SNEGSKA come from the germline V gene (reference sequence). The chain combines TRBV20-1 with TRBJ2-3; perhaps TRBD2 as D (6 bases). Sequencing was done on a sample of PBMCs or a T cell subset sorted from them (not recorded which). The clonotype was recovered from an adult woman who had mild COVID-19 (a few samples of this study predate the infection). Cell type and time point are not known. The DNA for the CDR3 is TGCAGTGCCCGGGACTTCACAGATACGCAGTATTTT. Its protein product is CSARDFTDTQYF.